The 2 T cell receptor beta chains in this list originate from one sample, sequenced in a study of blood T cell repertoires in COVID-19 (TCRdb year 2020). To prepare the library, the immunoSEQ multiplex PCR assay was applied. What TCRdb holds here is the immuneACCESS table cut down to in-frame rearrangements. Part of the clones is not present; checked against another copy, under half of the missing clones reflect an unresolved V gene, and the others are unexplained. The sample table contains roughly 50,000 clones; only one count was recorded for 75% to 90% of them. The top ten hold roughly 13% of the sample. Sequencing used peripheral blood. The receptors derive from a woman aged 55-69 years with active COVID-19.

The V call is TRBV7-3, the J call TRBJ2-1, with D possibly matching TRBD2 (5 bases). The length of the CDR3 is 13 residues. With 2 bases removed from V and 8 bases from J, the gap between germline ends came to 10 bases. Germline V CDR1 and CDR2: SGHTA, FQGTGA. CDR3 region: CASSLEGFHEQFF. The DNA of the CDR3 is TGTGCCAGCAGCTTAGAGGGTTTCCATGAGCAGTTCTTC.

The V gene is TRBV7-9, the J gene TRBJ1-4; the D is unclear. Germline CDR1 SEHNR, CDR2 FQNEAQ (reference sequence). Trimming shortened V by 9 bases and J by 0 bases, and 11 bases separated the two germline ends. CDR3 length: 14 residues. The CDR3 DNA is TGTGCCAGTTCAGAGGCTGCAACTAATGAAAAACTGTTTTTT. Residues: CASSEAATNEKLFF.